Shown below are 24 T cell receptor beta chains from a single sample sequenced in a study of long-term antiretroviral therapy in people with HIV. They ran version v3.0 of the immunoSEQ assay at survey level. Clones were sequenced by immunoSEQ multiplex PCR, and TCRdb holds only the in-frame ones, with some missing. The table has tens of thousands of clones, almost 85% seen once. Sequencing was performed on unsorted PBMCs, taken about 3.4 years after starting antiretroviral therapy. Every receptor here comes from a man aged 18 to 29 with HIV.

The V and J genes are TRBV19 and TRBJ1-4; D gene unclear. The CDR3 sequence is 15 residues long. Trimming stripped 5 bases from V and 0 bases from J, with 10 bases between. Germline V gene sequence: CDR1 LNHDA, CDR2 SQIVND (reference sequence). The DNA of the CDR3 is TGTGCCAGTAGTCAAGGACGGGCAACTAATGAAAAACTGTTTTTT. As protein: CASSQGRATNEKLFF. Combining the CDR3 with reference TRBV19 and TRBJ1-4 gives the whole variable domain DGGITQSPKYLFRKEGQNVTLSCEQNLNHDAMYWYRQDPGQGLRLIYYSQIVNDFQKGDIAEGYSVSREKKESFPLTVTSAQKNPTAFYLCASSQGRATNEKLFFGSGTQLSVL.

The rearrangement joins TRBV10-3 to TRBJ2-3; 7 bases agree with TRBD2. The junction had 4 bases not matched to a gene; V was cut back by 0 bases and J by 4 bases. Germline CDR1 and CDR2: ENHRY and SYGVKD. The CDR3 totals 15 residues. The CDR3 is CAISESGREADTQYF. CDR3 nucleotide sequence: TGTGCCATCAGTGAGTCGGGACGGGAGGCAGATACGCAGTATTTT.

The chain employs TRBV6-1 and TRBJ2-7; D is ambiguous. The germline CDR1 and CDR2 sequences are MNHNS and SASEGT. The V end lost 1 base, the J end lost 1 base, and 8 bases lay between the germline ends. The CDR3 loop spans 14 amino acids. The CDR3 region has the DNA TGTGCCAGCAGTGAAGGCGCCTTTTCCTACGAGCAGTACTTC. Translated: CASSEGAFSYEQYF.

CDR3 sequence reads: CASSYTEAFF. The CDR3 DNA reads TGTGCCAGCAGTTACACTGAAGCTTTCTTT. The chain combines TRBV6-6 with TRBJ1-1; D is ambiguous. The CDR3 length is 10 residues. Germline CDR1 and CDR2: MNHNY and SVGAGI (reference sequence). Deletions cut 2 bases from V and 5 bases from J, with 0 bases between.

This clone was detected once. The chain employs TRBV28 and TRBJ2-2, with 10 bases lining up with TRBD1. Germline V gene sequence: CDR1 MDHEN, CDR2 SYDVKM. The ends lost 6 bases at V and 4 bases at J; junction bases unmatched: 5. CDR3 length equals 15 residues. CDR3 coding DNA: TGTGCCAGCAGAGACAGGGGGCCCGTCACCGGGGAGCTGTTTTTT. Encoded protein: CASRDRGPVTGELFF.

The rearrangement joins TRBV4-1 to TRBJ2-1; D gene unclear. Per germline, CDR1 MGHRA and CDR2 YSYEKL. Trimming left V 1 base short and J 8 bases short, with 6 bases between. This CDR3 contains 12 residues. CDR3 protein: CASSQVLDEQFF. The CDR3 region has the DNA TGCGCCAGCAGCCAAGTGCTCGATGAGCAGTTCTTC.

The chain links TRBV7-8 to TRBJ2-2, with D tentatively TRBD1 or TRBD2 (5 bases each). Deletions cut 5 bases from V and 4 bases from J, with 20 bases between. CDR3 length equals 17 residues. CDR1 and CDR2 (germline): SGHVS, FQNEAQ. The CDR3 region is CASSTGPMGRATGELFF. CDR3 nucleotide sequence: TGTGCCAGCAGCACCGGGCCCATGGGGCGGGCCACCGGGGAGCTGTTTTTT.

The CDR3 protein is CASSQITGGYEQYF. CDR3 bases: TGTGCCAGCAGCCAAATTACAGGGGGCTACGAGCAGTACTTC. V and J are TRBV5-4 and TRBJ2-7; 8 bases are shared with TRBD1. J gave up 3 bases and V 4 bases, and 6 bases lay outside the gene matches. CDR3 length: 14 residues. CDR1 and CDR2 from the germline V gene are SGHNT and YYREEE (reference sequence).

The chain combines TRBV27 with TRBJ1-5, with D tentatively TRBD1 (5 bases). Trimming removed 10 bases from V and 3 bases from J, with 19 bases in between. This CDR3 has 15 amino acids. Germline loops: CDR1 MNHEY, CDR2 SMNVEV (reference sequence). CDR3 nucleotide sequence: TGTGCCACCGCTGACCCGGGGGGGATCAATCAGCCCCAGCATTTT. As protein: CATADPGGINQPQHF.

The chain links TRBV4-3 to TRBJ2-1; weak D call: TRBD2 (6 bases). V was clipped by 1 base and J by 8 bases, with 15 bases between them. The CDR3 runs 15 residues. CDR1 is LGHNA and CDR2 is YSLEER in the germline V gene. The CDR3: CASSQGPIREYEQFF. The CDR3 bases are TGCGCCAGCAGCCAAGGTCCAATTCGGGAGTATGAGCAGTTCTTC.

V is TRBV18 and J is TRBJ1-1; D may be TRBD1 (6 bases). The CDR3 spans 13 residues. The V end was cut by 5 bases, the J end by 5 bases, with 12 bases between. Germline values: CDR1 KGHSH, CDR2 LQKENI. The CDR3 loop is CASSFYRVTEAFF. The CDR3 DNA reads TGTGCCAGCTCATTCTACAGGGTTACTGAAGCTTTCTTT.

The V and J genes are TRBV5-5 and TRBJ1-5; D perhaps matches TRBD1 (5 bases). CDR1 and CDR2 from the germline V gene are SGHKS and YYEKEE (reference sequence). V shed 4 bases and J shed 2 bases, with 10 bases lying between them. The CDR3 has 14 residues. The CDR3, as DNA: TGTGCCAGCAGCCCGGACACGGGCAATCAGCCCCAGCATTTT. The encoded protein is CASSPDTGNQPQHF.

The rearrangement joins TRBV4-3 to TRBJ1-2; no clear D. Trimming removed 0 bases at V and 5 bases at J, with 13 bases between. This CDR3 has 15 residues. Germline assignment: CDR1 LGHNA and CDR2 YSLEER. This CDR3 is CASSQDHHTSYGYTF. CDR3 coding DNA: TGCGCCAGCAGCCAAGATCACCACACCTCATATGGCTACACCTTC.

J is TRBJ1-1 and V is TRBV28, with D perhaps TRBD1 (6 bases). The CDR3 covers 15 residues. Trimming shortened V by 5 bases and J by 5 bases, and 18 bases separated the two germline ends. Germline CDR1 is MDHEN and CDR2 is SYDVKM. The CDR3 region is CASSPLRGRQTEAFF. DNA for the CDR3: TGTGCCAGCAGTCCCCTCAGGGGACGGCAGACTGAAGCTTTCTTT.

J is TRBJ2-3 and V is TRBV7-2; weak D call: TRBD2 (5 bases). The CDR3 consists of 15 residues. Per the germline V gene, CDR1 is SGHTA and CDR2 is FQGNSA. Trimming removed 1 base from V and 1 base from J, with 9 bases in between. The CDR3 protein is CASSLGLSGTDTQYF. As DNA, the CDR3 is TGTGCCAGCAGCTTAGGACTATCGGGCACAGATACGCAGTATTTT.

A single count supports this clone. J is TRBJ1-6 and V is TRBV20-1; D gene unclear. V dropped 5 bases and J dropped 7 bases, with 3 bases sitting between them. This CDR3 spans 10 amino acids. Germline V gene sequence: CDR1 DFQATT, CDR2 SNEGSKA (reference sequence). In DNA form, the CDR3 reads TGCAGTGCTCCAAATTCACCCCTCCACTTT. This sequence encodes CSAPNSPLHF.

This chain's CDR3 is CASSLEGGGDRTEAFF. The CDR3 DNA reads as TGTGCCAGCAGCTTGGAGGGGGGGGGCGATCGCACTGAAGCTTTCTTT. This rearrangement joins TRBV5-4 to TRBJ1-1, with D tentatively TRBD1 (6 bases). V was pared by 0 bases and J by 4 bases, with 16 bases between. CDR1 SGHNT and CDR2 YYREEE come from the germline V gene (reference sequence). The length of the CDR3 is 16 residues.

V is TRBV18 and J is TRBJ2-7; D call uncertain. The CDR3 is 14 residues long. Germline CDR1 KGHSH, CDR2 LQKENI. Trimming removed 3 bases from V and 4 bases from J, with 13 bases in between. The CDR3 coding sequence is TGTGCCAGCTCACCCCAAGGCGCGGCGTACGAGCAGTACTTC. Amino acid sequence: CASSPQGAAYEQYF.

The chain uses TRBV7-6 and TRBJ2-7; TRBD1 matches 9 bases. CDR1 and CDR2 (germline): SGHVS, FNYEAQ. The ends lost 5 bases at V and 5 bases at J; junction bases unmatched: 7. This CDR3 is 14 amino acids long. The CDR3 protein is CASSRRDRAHEQYF. The CDR3 DNA sequence: TGTGCCAGCAGCCGCCGGGACAGGGCCCACGAGCAGTACTTC.

The chain uses TRBV10-2 and TRBJ1-1; no firm D call. The CDR3 loop spans 12 amino acids. Germline CDR1 WSHSY, CDR2 SAAADI. V lost 6 bases and J 5 bases, leaving 10 bases between the germline ends. CDR3 DNA: TGCGCCAGCAGCTGGGAGCAGACTGAAGCTTTCTTT. It yields the protein CASSWEQTEAFF.

The V call is TRBV7-9, the J call TRBJ1-1, with unresolved D. The CDR3 covers 12 residues. Germline V lookup: CDR1 SEHNR, CDR2 FQNEAQ (reference sequence). The V and J ends lost 5 bases and 7 bases respectively, with 11 bases between them. Here the CDR3 DNA reads TGTGCCAGCAGCCGAGGAGGAGTTGAAGCTTTCTTT. Its translation: CASSRGGVEAFF.

The chain joins TRBV5-1 to TRBJ1-5, with a possible D match to TRBD1 (5 bases). The V end lost 4 bases, the J end lost 6 bases, and 20 bases lay between the germline ends. Germline V gene sequence: CDR1 SGHRS, CDR2 YFSETQ. The CDR3 consists of 16 residues. The CDR3 region is CASSLAGTKGGQPQHF. CDR3 coding DNA: TGCGCCAGCAGCCTTGCTGGGACGAAAGGAGGTCAGCCCCAGCATTTT.

The DNA of the CDR3 is TGTGCCAGCAGCTTACTAGCGGGAGCTTCCTACGAGCAGTACTTC. It codes for CASSLLAGASYEQYF. The V gene is TRBV11-1, the J gene TRBJ2-7; 10 bases line up with TRBD2. Unmatched junction bases numbered 2, after V lost 2 bases and J lost 1 base. The CDR3 extends over 15 amino acids. CDR1 and CDR2 (germline): SGHAT, FQDESV (reference sequence).

Only one count was recorded for this clone. The rearrangement uses TRBV7-8 and TRBJ2-7; 7 bases align to TRBD2. Germline V gene data show CDR1 as SGHVS and CDR2 as FQNEAQ. J gave up 0 bases and V 4 bases, and 3 bases lay outside the gene matches. This CDR3 has 14 amino acids. The CDR3 sequence: CASSSVAGSYEQYF. CDR3 in DNA: TGTGCCAGCAGCTCCGTAGCGGGCTCCTACGAGCAGTACTTC.